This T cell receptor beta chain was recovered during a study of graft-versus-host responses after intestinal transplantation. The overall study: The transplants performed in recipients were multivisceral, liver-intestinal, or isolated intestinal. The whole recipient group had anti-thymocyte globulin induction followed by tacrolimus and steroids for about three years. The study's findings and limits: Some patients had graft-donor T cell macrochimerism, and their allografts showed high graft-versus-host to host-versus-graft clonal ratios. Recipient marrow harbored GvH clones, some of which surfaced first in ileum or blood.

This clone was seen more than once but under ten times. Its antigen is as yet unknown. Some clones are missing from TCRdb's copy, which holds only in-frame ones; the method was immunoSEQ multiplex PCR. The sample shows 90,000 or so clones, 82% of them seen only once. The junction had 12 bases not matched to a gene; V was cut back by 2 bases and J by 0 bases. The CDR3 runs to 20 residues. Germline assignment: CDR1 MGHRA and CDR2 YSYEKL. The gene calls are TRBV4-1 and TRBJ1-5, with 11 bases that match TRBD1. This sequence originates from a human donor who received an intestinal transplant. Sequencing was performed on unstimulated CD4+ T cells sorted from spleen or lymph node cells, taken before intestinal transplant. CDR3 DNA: TGCGCCAGCAGCCAACGGGGGGACAGGGGGATCTCTTATAGCAATCAGCCCCAGCATTTT. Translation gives CASSQRGDRGISYSNQPQHF.